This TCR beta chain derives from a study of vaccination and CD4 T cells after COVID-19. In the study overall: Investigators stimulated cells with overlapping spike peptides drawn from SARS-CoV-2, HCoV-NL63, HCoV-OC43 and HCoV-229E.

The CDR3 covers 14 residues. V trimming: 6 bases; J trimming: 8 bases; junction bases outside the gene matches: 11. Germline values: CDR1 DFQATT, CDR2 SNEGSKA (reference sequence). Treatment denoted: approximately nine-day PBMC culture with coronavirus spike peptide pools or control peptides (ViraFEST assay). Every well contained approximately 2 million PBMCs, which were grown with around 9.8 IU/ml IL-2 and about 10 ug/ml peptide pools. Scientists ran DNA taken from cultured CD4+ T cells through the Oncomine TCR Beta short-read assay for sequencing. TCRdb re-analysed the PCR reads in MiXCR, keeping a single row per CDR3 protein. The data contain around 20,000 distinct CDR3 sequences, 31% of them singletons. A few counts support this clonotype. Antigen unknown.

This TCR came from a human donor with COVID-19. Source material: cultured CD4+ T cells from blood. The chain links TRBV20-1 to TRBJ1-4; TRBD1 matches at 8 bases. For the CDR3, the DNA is TGCAGTGCGCACCCGACAGGGGTTGGGGAAAAACTGTTTTTT. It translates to CSAHPTGVGEKLFF.